This is a list of T cell receptor beta chains from one sample in a study of blood T cell repertoires in COVID-19. The method was immunoSEQ multiplex PCR; TCRdb's version includes in-frame clones alone and lacks a portion of them. There are 93,000 or so clones in the sample; about 90% occur only once, and about 4% lies in the top ten. Input material: peripheral blood. These receptors were taken from an older woman with acute or convalescent COVID-19. The CDR3 runs from the conserved cysteine through the conserved F or W. A D gene is named only where the DNA matches it firmly. Clone size appears in some rows only: once, few, many, or a class for an expanded clone.

d_gene: TRBD2
abundance: -
v_gene: TRBV15
j_gene: TRBJ2-5
CDR3nt: TGTGCCACCAGCAGAGATAGCGGGAGGGGGGAGACCCAGTACTTC
CDR3aa: CATSRDSGRGETQYF

d_gene: TRBD1
abundance: -
v_gene: TRBV6-6
j_gene: TRBJ1-3
CDR3nt: TGTGCCAGCAGTTCAGACAGGGGGAGAAACACCATATATTTT
CDR3aa: CASSSDRGRNTIYF

d_gene: -
abundance: -
v_gene: TRBV25-1
j_gene: TRBJ1-6
CDR3nt: TGTGCCAGCAGTGGGAACGACAGGTTTTCACCCCTCCACTTT
CDR3aa: CASSGNDRFSPLHF

d_gene: -
abundance: -
v_gene: TRBV18
j_gene: TRBJ1-1
CDR3nt: TGTGCCAGCTCACCCCGAGAGGCTACTATGAACACTGAAGCTTTCTTT
CDR3aa: CASSPREATMNTEAFF

d_gene: TRBD1
abundance: -
v_gene: TRBV3-1/TRBV3-2
j_gene: TRBJ1-2
CDR3nt: TGTGCCAGCAGCTTAGCCCCCGGGACAGTGACTACTGGCTACACCTTC
CDR3aa: CASSLAPGTVTTGYTF

d_gene: -
abundance: -
v_gene: TRBV2
j_gene: TRBJ2-2
CDR3nt: TGTGCCAGCAGTGCAGGGAACACCGGGGAGCTGTTTTTT
CDR3aa: CASSAGNTGELFF

d_gene: -
abundance: few
v_gene: TRBV20-1
j_gene: TRBJ2-1
CDR3nt: TGCAGTGCTAGTAATCTAGCCTCCGTTGAGCAGTTCTTC
CDR3aa: CSASNLASVEQFF

d_gene: -
abundance: -
v_gene: TRBV5-1
j_gene: TRBJ2-2
CDR3nt: TGCGCCAGCAGCTCTATACTAACTGGCGGGGAGCTGTTTTTT
CDR3aa: CASSSILTGGELFF

d_gene: TRBD1
abundance: -
v_gene: TRBV2
j_gene: TRBJ1-2
CDR3nt: TGTGCCAGCAGTGAAATTAGGGGGACAGGGGTCTATGGCTACACCTTC
CDR3aa: CASSEIRGTGVYGYTF

d_gene: TRBD1
abundance: -
v_gene: TRBV6-5
j_gene: TRBJ1-5
CDR3nt: TGTGCCAGCAGTTCTGGCACAGGGGGCAGGCAGCCCCAGCATTTT
CDR3aa: CASSSGTGGRQPQHF

d_gene: TRBD2
abundance: -
v_gene: TRBV3-1/TRBV3-2
j_gene: TRBJ2-7
CDR3nt: TGTGCCAGCAGCCAAGCAGCGGGAGTCGGCTACGAGCAGTACTTC
CDR3aa: CASSQAAGVGYEQYF

d_gene: -
abundance: few
v_gene: TRBV21-1
j_gene: TRBJ1-2
CDR3nt: TGTGCCAGCAGCAAAGCGGGGCCAGGGCGGGATGGTAACTATGGCTACACCTTC
CDR3aa: CASSKAGPGRDGNYGYTF

d_gene: TRBD1
abundance: -
v_gene: TRBV18
j_gene: TRBJ2-2
CDR3nt: TGTGCCAGCTCACCAACAGGGGCGGGCACCGGGGAGCTGTTTTTT
CDR3aa: CASSPTGAGTGELFF

d_gene: -
abundance: -
v_gene: TRBV13
j_gene: TRBJ1-1
CDR3nt: TGTGCCAGCAGCTCAGACAGCCTGAACACTGAAGCTTTCTTT
CDR3aa: CASSSDSLNTEAFF

d_gene: -
abundance: -
v_gene: TRBV2
j_gene: TRBJ2-3
CDR3nt: TGTGCCAGCAGTGAAGTGGCAGTTCCCCTAGATACGCAGTATTTT
CDR3aa: CASSEVAVPLDTQYF

d_gene: TRBD2
abundance: -
v_gene: TRBV5-1
j_gene: TRBJ2-7
CDR3nt: TGCGCCAGCCAGCGGGACCTCCCGTCCGAGCAGTACTTC
CDR3aa: CASQRDLPSEQYF

d_gene: -
abundance: -
v_gene: TRBV24-1
j_gene: TRBJ1-5
CDR3nt: TGTGCCACCAGTGATGGAACAGGGTTCAATCAGCCCCAGCATTTT
CDR3aa: CATSDGTGFNQPQHF

d_gene: TRBD2
abundance: few
v_gene: TRBV14
j_gene: TRBJ2-1
CDR3nt: TGTGCCAGCAGCCCACTAGCGGGAGGGGGTTACAATGAGCAGTTCTTC
CDR3aa: CASSPLAGGGYNEQFF

d_gene: TRBD1
abundance: -
v_gene: TRBV12-3/TRBV12-4
j_gene: TRBJ1-1
CDR3nt: TGTGCCAGCAGCTCGGGACAGGTTGGGGGAGCTTTCTTT
CDR3aa: CASSSGQVGGAFF

d_gene: -
abundance: once
v_gene: TRBV4-1
j_gene: TRBJ1-1
CDR3nt: TGCGCCAGCAGCCAAGGGGGCAGGCTCCCGAACACTGAAGCTTTCTTT
CDR3aa: CASSQGGRLPNTEAFF

d_gene: TRBD2
abundance: -
v_gene: TRBV19
j_gene: TRBJ2-1
CDR3nt: TGTGCCAGTAGTATCCTTGTTAGCGGGAGCTACAATGAGCAGTTCTTC
CDR3aa: CASSILVSGSYNEQFF

d_gene: -
abundance: -
v_gene: TRBV12-3/TRBV12-4
j_gene: TRBJ2-3
CDR3nt: TGTGCCAGCAGTTTTCGGGGAACAGATACGCAGTATTTT
CDR3aa: CASSFRGTDTQYF

d_gene: TRBD1
abundance: -
v_gene: TRBV28
j_gene: TRBJ2-7
CDR3nt: TGTGCCAGCAGTCCCGACAGGGTTAATACTCAACGAGGTTTC
CDR3aa: CASSPDRVNTQRGF

d_gene: TRBD2
abundance: -
v_gene: TRBV14
j_gene: TRBJ2-1
CDR3nt: TGTGCCAGCAGCCCGACTAGCGGGATGATCAAAGGGCAGTTCTTC
CDR3aa: CASSPTSGMIKGQFF

d_gene: TRBD2
abundance: once
v_gene: TRBV5-1
j_gene: TRBJ2-2
CDR3nt: TGCGCCAGCAGCTTGGAGGCTAGCGGGACCGGGGAGCTGTTTTTT
CDR3aa: CASSLEASGTGELFF

d_gene: -
abundance: -
v_gene: TRBV30
j_gene: TRBJ2-7
CDR3nt: TGTGCCTGGACCCGACAAGGGGGTACCTACGAGCAGTACTTC
CDR3aa: CAWTRQGGTYEQYF

d_gene: -
abundance: few
v_gene: TRBV18
j_gene: TRBJ2-5
CDR3nt: TGTGCCAGCTCATCGGTCGCCCGTCAGACCCAGTACTTC
CDR3aa: CASSSVARQTQYF

d_gene: -
abundance: -
v_gene: TRBV3-1/TRBV3-2
j_gene: TRBJ1-6
CDR3nt: TGTGCCAGCAGCCCTACAGTTACTTCACCCCTCCACTTT
CDR3aa: CASSPTVTSPLHF

d_gene: -
abundance: -
v_gene: TRBV30
j_gene: TRBJ1-2
CDR3nt: TGTGCCTGGGGCTGGTCCGGTAACTATGGCTACACCTTC
CDR3aa: CAWGWSGNYGYTF

d_gene: -
abundance: -
v_gene: TRBV11-3
j_gene: TRBJ2-1
CDR3nt: TGTGCCAGCAGCTTAATTGTAGGCGGTGTGGACAATGAGCAGTTCTTC
CDR3aa: CASSLIVGGVDNEQFF

d_gene: TRBD1
abundance: -
v_gene: TRBV18
j_gene: TRBJ2-7
CDR3nt: TGTGCCAGCTCACAGGGACAGGTCAACGGCGAGCAGTACTTC
CDR3aa: CASSQGQVNGEQYF

d_gene: -
abundance: -
v_gene: TRBV7-3
j_gene: TRBJ1-1
CDR3nt: TGTGCCAGCAGCTTAAATCCCCTTAGGCGGTTGGCTGAAGCTTTCTTT
CDR3aa: CASSLNPLRRLAEAFF